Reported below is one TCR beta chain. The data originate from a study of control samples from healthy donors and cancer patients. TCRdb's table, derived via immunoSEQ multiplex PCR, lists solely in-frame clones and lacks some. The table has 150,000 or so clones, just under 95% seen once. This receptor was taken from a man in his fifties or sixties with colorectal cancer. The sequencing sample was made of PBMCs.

The CDR3 DNA reads as TGTGCCAGCAGTGCAACTACAGGGGGCCAAAATTCTAACTATGGCTACACCTTC. Amino acids: CASSATTGGQNSNYGYTF. The V call is TRBV6-1, the J call TRBJ1-2, with TRBD1 identical over 9 bases. Unmatched junction bases numbered 12, after V lost 4 bases and J lost 0 bases. Germline V gene lookup returns CDR1 MNHNS and CDR2 SASEGT. This CDR3 is built from 18 residues.